The rows below give T cell receptor beta chains drawn from one sample of a study of shared clonotypes between healthy human individuals. Sequencing used immunoSEQ multiplex PCR; TCRdb keeps in-frame clones, though not all of them. The table shows 1.6 million or so clones, with around 97% occurring only once. Sequences were obtained from naive CD4+ T cells sorted from blood. These TCRs come from a man aged 30 to 39 in good health. The CDR3 runs from the conserved cysteine through the conserved F or W.

V	CDR3
TRBV5-1	CASSVKTLNTEAFF
TRBV25-1	CASSETAGIFREQYF
TRBV6-4	CASSDPGRSTDTQYF
TRBV9	CASSDRRPVWTGELFF
TRBV30	CAWSSIQGAGGYTF
TRBV7-8	CASSLEPAGGSGNTIYF
TRBV27	CASSLSGLAGLGTDTQYF
TRBV6-6	CASNWNRDEKLFF
TRBV14	CASSQGLQLGEEKLFF
TRBV10-3	CAISSREGGANVLTF
TRBV10-3	CAISATATNEKLFF
TRBV18	CASSPIPTNRLAGAGNEQFF
TRBV23-1	CASSQSREYLRRSLDSYEQYF
TRBV7-9	CASSLGTIAYEQYF
TRBV18	CASSSSADTQYF
TRBV19	CASSNYNRGLSQPQHF
TRBV14	CASSQDQGLNEQYF
TRBV9	CASSRWGNQPQHF
TRBV9	CASSVGMNTEAFF
TRBV11-2	CASSLAWQGATYEQYF
TRBV11-2	CASSFDRAGNEQFF
TRBV29-1	CSVVSVYQETQYF
TRBV5-1	CASSLAGDRAGSEAFF
TRBV6-1	CASSGDPGRGYTF
TRBV10-3	CAISDPRDKSEKLFF
TRBV15	CATSRGAGASYGGELFF